The rows below give T cell receptor beta chains drawn from one sample of a study of blood T cells in healthy people across ages. In TCRdb, the 5' RACE reads were re-called with MiXCR into one record per CDR3 protein. This table holds about 780,000 distinct CDR3 sequences, 35% to 50% found once. The sample taken for sequencing was blood. The receptors here all came from a man at least 80 years old in good health. Both conserved end residues are part of each CDR3. Each record gives: CDR3 DNA, CDR3 protein, clone size, D gene, J gene, V gene. A D gene is named only where the DNA matches it firmly. Not every row has a clone size; where given, it reads once, few, many or a size class.

CDR3nt: TGTGCCAGCAGTTTATCCGGGGGGAGATACACAGATACGCAGTATTTT; CDR3aa: CASSLSGGRYTDTQYF; abundance: once; d_gene: TRBD2; j_gene: TRBJ2-3; v_gene: TRBV27
CDR3nt: TGTGCCAGCAGTCCGCCCGGCGAGCGGGAGGCCGAACGGTACTTC; CDR3aa: CASSPPGEREAERYF; abundance: few; d_gene: TRBD2; j_gene: TRBJ2-5; v_gene: TRBV2
CDR3nt: TGCAGTGCTAGAATCGGCGACGGCTATGGCTACACCTTC; CDR3aa: CSARIGDGYGYTF; abundance: .; d_gene: .; j_gene: TRBJ1-2; v_gene: TRBV20-1
CDR3nt: TGTGCCAGCAGCTTAGAGGGTCGGGAGTTGGATACGCAGTATTTT; CDR3aa: CASSLEGRELDTQYF; abundance: .; d_gene: .; j_gene: TRBJ2-3; v_gene: TRBV7-2
CDR3nt: TGTGCCAGCAGCCCCCCAGACAAAGAGACCCAGTACTTC; CDR3aa: CASSPPDKETQYF; abundance: once; d_gene: .; j_gene: TRBJ2-5; v_gene: TRBV9
CDR3nt: TGCAGCGTTGAAGCTAGCGGGAGGCAGTACTTC; CDR3aa: CSVEASGRQYF; abundance: few; d_gene: TRBD2; j_gene: TRBJ2-7; v_gene: TRBV29-1
CDR3nt: TGCAGTGCTGGAATTGACAACTACAATGAGCAGTTCTTC; CDR3aa: CSAGIDNYNEQFF; abundance: .; d_gene: .; j_gene: TRBJ2-1; v_gene: TRBV20-1
CDR3nt: TGTGCCAGCAGTACAGGGGCCTCCTACAATGAGCAGTTCTTC; CDR3aa: CASSTGASYNEQFF; abundance: many; d_gene: TRBD1; j_gene: TRBJ2-1; v_gene: TRBV27
CDR3nt: TGTGCCAGCTCACCCGGGACAGCCCAGTACGGCTACACCTTC; CDR3aa: CASSPGTAQYGYTF; abundance: few; d_gene: TRBD1; j_gene: TRBJ1-2; v_gene: TRBV18
CDR3nt: TGCAGCGTTGACGTGGGGGGTTATGGCTACACCTTC; CDR3aa: CSVDVGGYGYTF; abundance: .; d_gene: .; j_gene: TRBJ1-2; v_gene: TRBV29-1
CDR3nt: TGCAGTGCCAGAACGGGACAGGGCGGCTACGAGCAGTACTTC; CDR3aa: CSARTGQGGYEQYF; abundance: .; d_gene: TRBD1; j_gene: TRBJ2-7; v_gene: TRBV20-1
CDR3nt: TGTGCCAGCAGCCACCCGAGTTGGGGGAACAATGAGCAGTTCTTC; CDR3aa: CASSHPSWGNNEQFF; abundance: .; d_gene: .; j_gene: TRBJ2-1; v_gene: TRBV21-1
CDR3nt: TGTGCCAGCAGTTTTTTATCGGGAGGGCCCAATGAGCAGTTCTTC; CDR3aa: CASSFLSGGPNEQFF; abundance: few; d_gene: TRBD2; j_gene: TRBJ2-1; v_gene: TRBV28
CDR3nt: TGTGCCAGCACCCCAGGGAGCTCCTACAATGAGCAGTACTTC; CDR3aa: CASTPGSSYNEQYF; abundance: few; d_gene: .; j_gene: TRBJ2-7; v_gene: TRBV7-2
CDR3nt: TGCAGTGCTAGAGATTGGCGGTTCTATAGTTCGGACGAGCAGTACTTC; CDR3aa: CSARDWRFYSSDEQYF; abundance: .; d_gene: .; j_gene: TRBJ2-7; v_gene: TRBV20-1
CDR3nt: TGTGCCAGCAGGGGGACAGGGGGCGCCCCGAACACTGAAGCTTTCTTT; CDR3aa: CASRGTGGAPNTEAFF; abundance: .; d_gene: TRBD1; j_gene: TRBJ1-1; v_gene: TRBV6-1
CDR3nt: TGTGCCACCAGCAGAGCAGGAGGGGAATTTGAGACCCAGTACTTC; CDR3aa: CATSRAGGEFETQYF; abundance: few; d_gene: .; j_gene: TRBJ2-5; v_gene: TRBV15
CDR3nt: TGCAGTGCAGGGGACAGGGTTCTGAGCAATAATTACGACGAGCAGTACTTC; CDR3aa: CSAGDRVLSNNYDEQYF; abundance: .; d_gene: TRBD1; j_gene: TRBJ2-7; v_gene: TRBV20-1
CDR3nt: TGTGCCAGCAGTTCACGGACAGATTCACCCCTCCACTTT; CDR3aa: CASSSRTDSPLHF; abundance: .; d_gene: .; j_gene: TRBJ1-6; v_gene: TRBV11-3
CDR3nt: TGTGCCAGCAGCTTAGCGGTGGATGGCTACACCTTC; CDR3aa: CASSLAVDGYTF; abundance: few; d_gene: .; j_gene: TRBJ1-2; v_gene: TRBV7-9
CDR3nt: TGTGCCGCGGATAGCGGGAAACATCAGCCCCAGCATTTT; CDR3aa: CAADSGKHQPQHF; abundance: .; d_gene: .; j_gene: TRBJ1-5; v_gene: TRBV28
CDR3nt: TGTGCCAGCGGAAGACAGACCGGCTGGGGAGAGACCCAGTACTTC; CDR3aa: CASGRQTGWGETQYF; abundance: few; d_gene: .; j_gene: TRBJ2-5; v_gene: TRBV25-1
CDR3nt: TGTGCCAGCAACAACGGACAGGGACGCTATGGCTACACCTTC; CDR3aa: CASNNGQGRYGYTF; abundance: .; d_gene: TRBD1; j_gene: TRBJ1-2; v_gene: TRBV28
CDR3nt: TGTGCCACCAGCAGAGGTGCTCGAGAAAAACTGTTTTTT; CDR3aa: CATSRGAREKLFF; abundance: few; d_gene: .; j_gene: TRBJ1-4; v_gene: TRBV15
CDR3nt: TGTGCCAGCAGTTACTCGGCTGGGGAGGTCAATGAGCAGTTCTTC; CDR3aa: CASSYSAGEVNEQFF; abundance: .; d_gene: .; j_gene: TRBJ2-1; v_gene: TRBV6-5
CDR3nt: TGTGCCAGCAGTCAACTAGGGCTAGTGGATACGCAGTATTTT; CDR3aa: CASSQLGLVDTQYF; abundance: .; d_gene: .; j_gene: TRBJ2-3; v_gene: TRBV6-5
CDR3nt: TGCAGCGCTGGTCACTACCAAGAGACCCAGTACTTC; CDR3aa: CSAGHYQETQYF; abundance: few; d_gene: .; j_gene: TRBJ2-5; v_gene: TRBV29-1
CDR3nt: TGTGCCAGCAGTCTACTATACGATAGCAATCAGCCCCAGCATTTT; CDR3aa: CASSLLYDSNQPQHF; abundance: few; d_gene: .; j_gene: TRBJ1-5; v_gene: TRBV12-3/TRBV12-4
CDR3nt: TGCAGTGCCACACAAGGCAGCAGGGACCAAGAGACCCAGTACTTC; CDR3aa: CSATQGSRDQETQYF; abundance: .; d_gene: .; j_gene: TRBJ2-5; v_gene: TRBV20-1
CDR3nt: TGTGCCAGCAGCCAAGCCGCCGAGCCTGGGGCCAACGTCCTGACTTTC; CDR3aa: CASSQAAEPGANVLTF; abundance: .; d_gene: .; j_gene: TRBJ2-6; v_gene: TRBV4-2
CDR3nt: TGTGCCAGCAGCTTAGAGGGACAGACTTACAATGAGCAGTTCTTC; CDR3aa: CASSLEGQTYNEQFF; abundance: .; d_gene: TRBD1; j_gene: TRBJ2-1; v_gene: TRBV7-2
CDR3nt: TGTGCCAGCAGCCACAGACATGGGACTAGCAGGATCAATGTGCAGTTCTTC; CDR3aa: CASSHRHGTSRINVQFF; abundance: .; d_gene: TRBD2; j_gene: TRBJ2-1; v_gene: TRBV5-6
CDR3nt: TGTGCCAGCAGTTTAGGGGTGCCCCAGGAGACCCAGTACTTC; CDR3aa: CASSLGVPQETQYF; abundance: few; d_gene: .; j_gene: TRBJ2-5; v_gene: TRBV12-3/TRBV12-4
CDR3nt: TGTGCCAGCAGCTCCGGACTAGCGGGAGGGCCCGACGAGCAGTACTTC; CDR3aa: CASSSGLAGGPDEQYF; abundance: .; d_gene: TRBD2; j_gene: TRBJ2-7; v_gene: TRBV7-3
CDR3nt: TGTGCCAGCAGTCCCGGCCGGCTACTTTCCTACAATGAGCAGTTCTTC; CDR3aa: CASSPGRLLSYNEQFF; abundance: few; d_gene: .; j_gene: TRBJ2-1; v_gene: TRBV5-4
CDR3nt: TGCAGTGCTCCGGAAGGGGTAGCGGGAGCTTTCGGGAATGAGCGGTTCTTC; CDR3aa: CSAPEGVAGAFGNERFF; abundance: .; d_gene: TRBD2; j_gene: TRBJ2-1; v_gene: TRBV20-1
CDR3nt: TGTGCCAGCAGTCCCGGGCTTACCTACGAGCAGTACTTC; CDR3aa: CASSPGLTYEQYF; abundance: few; d_gene: .; j_gene: TRBJ2-7; v_gene: TRBV6-6
CDR3nt: TGCAGTGCTAGAGGGGGTAGCGGGGGGTTCTACAATGAGCAGTTCTTC; CDR3aa: CSARGGSGGFYNEQFF; abundance: .; d_gene: TRBD2; j_gene: TRBJ2-1; v_gene: TRBV20-1
CDR3nt: TGTGCCAGCTCACCGGGGGCTAGCTATGAGCAGTTCTTC; CDR3aa: CASSPGASYEQFF; abundance: .; d_gene: .; j_gene: TRBJ2-1; v_gene: TRBV18
CDR3nt: TGTGCCAGCGCGCGGACAGCTTTCTATGGCTACACCTTC; CDR3aa: CASARTAFYGYTF; abundance: .; d_gene: .; j_gene: TRBJ1-2; v_gene: TRBV28
CDR3nt: TGTGCCAGCAGCTCCCAGACAGGAAGGCGGTTCTTC; CDR3aa: CASSSQTGRRFF; abundance: .; d_gene: .; j_gene: TRBJ2-1; v_gene: TRBV7-2
CDR3nt: TGTGCCAGCAGTACCCATACTAGCTCCGAGCAGTACTTC; CDR3aa: CASSTHTSSEQYF; abundance: .; d_gene: .; j_gene: TRBJ2-7; v_gene: TRBV2
CDR3nt: TGTGCCAGCAGCCAAGAGACAGGGATCGGGGAGCTGTTTTTT; CDR3aa: CASSQETGIGELFF; abundance: .; d_gene: TRBD1; j_gene: TRBJ2-2; v_gene: TRBV14
CDR3nt: TGCAGTGCTTCGGGACTAGCATATGAGCAGTTCTTC; CDR3aa: CSASGLAYEQFF; abundance: many; d_gene: TRBD2; j_gene: TRBJ2-1; v_gene: TRBV20-1
CDR3nt: TGTGCCATCAGTGTTCGGGAGGGCGTCACCGGGGAGCTGTTTTTT; CDR3aa: CAISVREGVTGELFF; abundance: .; d_gene: TRBD2; j_gene: TRBJ2-2; v_gene: TRBV10-3
CDR3nt: TGTGCCAGCACCATGCTAGGGACGCAGTATTTT; CDR3aa: CASTMLGTQYF; abundance: .; d_gene: .; j_gene: TRBJ2-3; v_gene: TRBV12-3/TRBV12-4
CDR3nt: TGCAGTGCTAGAGAGTTGGGGCGGGAGTACGAGCAGTACTTC; CDR3aa: CSARELGREYEQYF; abundance: few; d_gene: TRBD2; j_gene: TRBJ2-7; v_gene: TRBV20-1
CDR3nt: TGTGCCAGCAGTAAACAGGGAGGGAACACTGAAGCTTTCTTT; CDR3aa: CASSKQGGNTEAFF; abundance: .; d_gene: .; j_gene: TRBJ1-1; v_gene: TRBV6-5
CDR3nt: TGTGCCAGCAGCCAAGGGGGGCCTTTTTCCTACAATGAGCAGTTCTTC; CDR3aa: CASSQGGPFSYNEQFF; abundance: .; d_gene: .; j_gene: TRBJ2-1; v_gene: TRBV14
CDR3nt: TGTGCCAGCAGTTGGGGCCTCTTCTCCTACGAGCAGTACTTC; CDR3aa: CASSWGLFSYEQYF; abundance: .; d_gene: .; j_gene: TRBJ2-7; v_gene: TRBV6-2/TRBV6-3
CDR3nt: TGTGCCAGCAGTTCCCCCCATTCAGGGCAAGAGACCCAGTACTTC; CDR3aa: CASSSPHSGQETQYF; abundance: .; d_gene: .; j_gene: TRBJ2-5; v_gene: TRBV27
CDR3nt: TGTGCCAGCAGCAAAGTAGCGGGAGCGACGGAGACCCAGTTCTTC; CDR3aa: CASSKVAGATETQFF; abundance: .; d_gene: TRBD2; j_gene: TRBJ2-1; v_gene: TRBV12-3/TRBV12-4
CDR3nt: TGTGCCAGCAGTTTGACGGGGCGGGCCTATAATTCACCCCTCCACTTT; CDR3aa: CASSLTGRAYNSPLHF; abundance: few; d_gene: .; j_gene: TRBJ1-6; v_gene: TRBV12-3/TRBV12-4
CDR3nt: TGTGCCAGCAGCCAAGTTATCTCCACCGGGGAGCTGTTTTTT; CDR3aa: CASSQVISTGELFF; abundance: .; d_gene: .; j_gene: TRBJ2-2; v_gene: TRBV3-1